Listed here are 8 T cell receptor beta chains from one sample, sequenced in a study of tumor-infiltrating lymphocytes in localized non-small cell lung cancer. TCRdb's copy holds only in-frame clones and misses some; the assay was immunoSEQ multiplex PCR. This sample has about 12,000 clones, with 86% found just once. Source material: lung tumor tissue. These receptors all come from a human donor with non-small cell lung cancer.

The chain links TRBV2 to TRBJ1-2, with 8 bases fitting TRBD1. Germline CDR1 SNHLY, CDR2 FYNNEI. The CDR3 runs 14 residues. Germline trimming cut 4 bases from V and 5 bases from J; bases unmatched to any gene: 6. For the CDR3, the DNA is TGTGCCAGCAGTGTGGCAGGGGGCCGGTATGGCTACACCTTC. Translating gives CASSVAGGRYGYTF. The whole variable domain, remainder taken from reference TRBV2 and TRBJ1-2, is EPEVTQTPSHQVTQMGQEVILRCVPISNHLYFYWYRQILGQKVEFLVSFYNNEISEKSEIFDDQFSVERPDGSNFTLKIRSTKLEDSAMYFCASSVAGGRYGYTFGSGTRLTVV.

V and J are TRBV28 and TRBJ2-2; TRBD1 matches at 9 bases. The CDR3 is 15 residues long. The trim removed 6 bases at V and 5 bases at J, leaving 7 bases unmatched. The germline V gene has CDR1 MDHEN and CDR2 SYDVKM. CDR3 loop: CASSWTGAITGELFF. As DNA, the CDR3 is TGTGCCAGCAGCTGGACAGGGGCGATAACCGGGGAGCTGTTTTTT.

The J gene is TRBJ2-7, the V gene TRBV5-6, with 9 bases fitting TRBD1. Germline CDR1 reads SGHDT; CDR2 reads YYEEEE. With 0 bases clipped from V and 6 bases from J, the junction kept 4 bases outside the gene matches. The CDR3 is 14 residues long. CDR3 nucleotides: TGTGCCAGCAGCTTGGGGACAGGGGCCCTCGAGCAGTACTTC. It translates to CASSLGTGALEQYF.

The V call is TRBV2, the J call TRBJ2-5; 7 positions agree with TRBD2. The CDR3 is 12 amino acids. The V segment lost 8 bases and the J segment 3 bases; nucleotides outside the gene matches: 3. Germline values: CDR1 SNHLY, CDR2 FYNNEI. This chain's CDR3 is CASGRAEETQYF. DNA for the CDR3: TGTGCCAGCGGGAGGGCCGAAGAGACCCAGTACTTC.

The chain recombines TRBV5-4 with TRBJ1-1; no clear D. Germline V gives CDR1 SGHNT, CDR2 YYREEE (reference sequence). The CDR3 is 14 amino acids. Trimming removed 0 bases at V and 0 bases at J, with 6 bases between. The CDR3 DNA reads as TGTGCCAGCAGCTTGGGTTCCGTGAACACTGAAGCTTTCTTT. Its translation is CASSLGSVNTEAFF.

CDR3 region: CASSLVPEYNEQFF. The CDR3 nucleotides read TGTGCCAGCAGCTTAGTGCCAGAGTACAATGAGCAGTTCTTC. The chain joins TRBV11-2 to TRBJ2-1; D unresolved. CDR3 size: 14 residues. Between the trimmed V and J ends, which lost 1 base and 4 bases, there was a span of 8 bases. Germline assignment: CDR1 SGHAT and CDR2 FQNNGV. The full variable domain, rest sourced from reference TRBV11-2 and TRBJ2-1, is EAGVAQSPRYKIIEKRQSVAFWCNPISGHATLYWYQQILGQGPKLLIQFQNNGVVDDSQLPKDRFSAERLKGVDSTLKIQPAKLEDSAVYLCASSLVPEYNEQFFGPGTRLTVL.

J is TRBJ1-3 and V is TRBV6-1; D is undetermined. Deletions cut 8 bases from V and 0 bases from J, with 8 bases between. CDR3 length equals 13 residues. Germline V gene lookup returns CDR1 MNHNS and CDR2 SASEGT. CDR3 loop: CASQYGSGNTIYF. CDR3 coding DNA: TGTGCCAGCCAATACGGCTCTGGAAACACCATATATTTT.

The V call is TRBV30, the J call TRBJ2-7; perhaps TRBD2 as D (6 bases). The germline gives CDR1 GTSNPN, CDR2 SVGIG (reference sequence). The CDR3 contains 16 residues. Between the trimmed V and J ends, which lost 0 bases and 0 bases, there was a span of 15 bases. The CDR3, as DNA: TGTGCCTGGAGTGTACCCGGCGGGATATTCTCCTACGAGCAGTACTTC. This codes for CAWSVPGGIFSYEQYF.